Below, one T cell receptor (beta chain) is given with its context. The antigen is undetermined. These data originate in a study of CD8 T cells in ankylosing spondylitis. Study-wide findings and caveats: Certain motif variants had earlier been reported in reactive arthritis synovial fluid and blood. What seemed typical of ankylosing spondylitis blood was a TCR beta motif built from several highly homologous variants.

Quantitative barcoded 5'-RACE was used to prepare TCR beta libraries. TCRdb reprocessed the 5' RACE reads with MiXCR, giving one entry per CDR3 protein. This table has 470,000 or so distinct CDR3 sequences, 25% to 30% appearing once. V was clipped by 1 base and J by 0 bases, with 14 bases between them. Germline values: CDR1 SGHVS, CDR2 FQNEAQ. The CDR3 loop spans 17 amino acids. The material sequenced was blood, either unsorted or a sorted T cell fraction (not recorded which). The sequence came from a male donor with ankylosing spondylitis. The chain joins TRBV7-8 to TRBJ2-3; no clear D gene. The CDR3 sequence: CASSLGGTPSSTDTQYF. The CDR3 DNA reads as TGTGCCAGCAGCTTAGGGGGTACTCCCTCTAGCACAGATACGCAGTATTTT. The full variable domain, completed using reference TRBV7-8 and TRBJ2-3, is GAGVSQSPRYKVAKRGQDVALRCDPISGHVSLFWYQQALGQGPEFLTYFQNEAQLDKSGLPSDRFFAERPEGSVSTLKIQRTQQEDSAVYLCASSLGGTPSSTDTQYFGPGTRLTVL.